This TCR beta chain is drawn from a study of beta chain features in type 1 diabetes. Study overall: Age, gender and cell yields were similar between patients and healthy donors. Points from the study as a whole: When Type 1 diabetes patients were examined, their TCRB CDR3s proved moderately but significantly shorter in all four CD4+ subsets. Equally in patients and controls, shorter templates might have been favored by PCR.

CDR3 length: 14 residues. Germline lookup yields CDR1 SGHDN and CDR2 FVKESK. The V and J ends lost 0 bases and 5 bases respectively, with 10 bases between them. Every isolated RNA sample was fully reverse transcribed, so sequencing captured expressed TCRB transcripts. Sequencing was performed with immunoSEQ multiplex PCR; in TCRdb, only in-frame clones are kept and a portion is missing. The table has 120,000 to 150,000 clones, 13% seen once. In its sample, this clone was seen a few times. Its specificity is unknown. Once sorted, every population was more than 98% pure. This rearrangement joins TRBV14 to TRBJ1-1; D is possibly TRBD1 (6 bases). The receptor's source is a man between 18 and 29 years old with type 1 diabetes. What was sequenced was central memory CD4+ T cells from blood. This CDR3 is CASSQDWGQTEAFF. CDR3 DNA: TGTGCCAGCAGCCAAGATTGGGGGCAAACTGAAGCTTTCTTT.